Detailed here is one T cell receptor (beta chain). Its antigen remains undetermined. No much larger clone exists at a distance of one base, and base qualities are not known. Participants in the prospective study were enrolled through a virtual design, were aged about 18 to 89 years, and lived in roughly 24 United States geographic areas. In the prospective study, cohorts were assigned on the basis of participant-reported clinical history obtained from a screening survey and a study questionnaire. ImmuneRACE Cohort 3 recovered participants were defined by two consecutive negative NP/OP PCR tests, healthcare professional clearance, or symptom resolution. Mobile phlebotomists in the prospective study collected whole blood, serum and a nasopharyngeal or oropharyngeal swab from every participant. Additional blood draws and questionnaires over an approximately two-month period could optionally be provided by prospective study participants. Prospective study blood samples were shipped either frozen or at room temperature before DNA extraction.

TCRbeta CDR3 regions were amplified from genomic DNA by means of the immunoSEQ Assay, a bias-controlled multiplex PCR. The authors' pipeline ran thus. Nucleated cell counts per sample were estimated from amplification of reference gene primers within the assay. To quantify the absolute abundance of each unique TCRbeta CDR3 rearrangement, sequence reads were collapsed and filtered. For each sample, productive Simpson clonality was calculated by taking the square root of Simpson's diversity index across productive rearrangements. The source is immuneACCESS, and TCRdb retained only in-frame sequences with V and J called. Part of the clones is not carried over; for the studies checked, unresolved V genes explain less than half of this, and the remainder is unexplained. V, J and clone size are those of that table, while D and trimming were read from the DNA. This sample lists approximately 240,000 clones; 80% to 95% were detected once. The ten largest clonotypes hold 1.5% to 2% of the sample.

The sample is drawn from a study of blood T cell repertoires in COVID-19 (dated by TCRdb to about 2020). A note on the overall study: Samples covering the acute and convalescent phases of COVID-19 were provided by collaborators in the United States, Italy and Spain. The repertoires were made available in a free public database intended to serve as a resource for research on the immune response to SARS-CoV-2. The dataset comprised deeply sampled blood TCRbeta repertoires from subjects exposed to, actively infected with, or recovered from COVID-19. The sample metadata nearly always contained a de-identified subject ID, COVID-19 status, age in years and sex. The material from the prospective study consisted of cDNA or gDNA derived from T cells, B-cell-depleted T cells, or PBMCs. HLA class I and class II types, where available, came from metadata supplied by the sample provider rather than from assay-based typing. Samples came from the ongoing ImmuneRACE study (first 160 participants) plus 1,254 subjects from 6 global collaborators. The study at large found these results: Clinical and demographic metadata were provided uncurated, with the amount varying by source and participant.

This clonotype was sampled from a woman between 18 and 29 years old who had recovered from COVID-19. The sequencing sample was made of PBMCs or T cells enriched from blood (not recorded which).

The bases read TGCAGCGTTGTTCTTAGGGGACATGGCTACGAGCAGTACTTC. Its protein product is CSVVLRGHGYEQYF. The chain couples TRBV29-1 to TRBJ2-7; possibly the D gene is TRBD1, per 6 matching bases. V loses 4 bases of germline sequence and J loses 3 bases, and the interval between the two ends is 16 bases. The cysteine opens and the phenylalanine closes a CDR3 of 14 amino acids. Only the CDR3 DNA is retained, 42 bases long and in frame from the first base. The germline V gene specifies SQVTM as CDR1 and ANQGSEA as CDR2.